This T cell receptor beta chain was recorded in a study of T cells after yellow fever vaccination. The trim removed 7 bases at V and 9 bases at J, leaving 12 bases unmatched. The CDR3 sequence is 14 residues long. Germline assignment: CDR1 MGHDK and CDR2 SYGVNS. TCRdb reprocessed the 5' RACE reads with MiXCR, giving one entry per CDR3 protein. The sample carries about 550,000 distinct CDR3 sequences, 15% to 20% recorded once. Study-wide results and caveats: Most primary-vaccination clones recurred post-booster (approximately 95% CD4, over 70% CD8).

This clonotype was counted between two and nine times. Its matching antigen is unknown. The rearrangement joins TRBV25-1 to TRBJ2-1, with 7 bases that match TRBD1. The receptor's source is a young man who received the YFV17D yellow fever vaccine. The sequencing used PBMCs, collected 15 days after the yellow fever booster vaccination. CDR3 nucleotides: TGTGCCAGCAAGGGGGCAACGGGTTGGGGTGAGCAGTTCTTC. This encodes CASKGATGWGEQFF. Combining the CDR3 with reference TRBV25-1 and TRBJ2-1 gives the whole variable domain EADIYQTPRYLVIGTGKKITLECSQTMGHDKMYWYQQDPGMELHLIHYSYGVNSTEKGDLSSESTVSRIRTEHFPLTLESARPSHTSQYLCASKGATGWGEQFFGPGTRLTVL.